The clone carrying this T cell receptor (beta chain) was observed a few times. Its antigen is undetermined. This sample was taken from a study of identical twins. Germline V gene data show CDR1 as SGHTA and CDR2 as FQGNSA. This CDR3 has 15 amino acids. The germline V and J ends were trimmed by 4 bases and 6 bases, with 16 bases remaining between them. Template switching added a universal primer site; cDNA carried unique molecular identifiers. Via MiXCR, TCRdb re-called the 5' RACE reads, giving one row per CDR3 protein. The sample holds 400,000 to 500,000 distinct CDR3 sequences, approximately 15% seen once. Findings and caveats of the study: For zero-insertion analyses, partial confounding could come from invariant MAIT and iNKT cells.

These data were also filed under a second study, of yellow fever vaccine responses in identical twins. That paper adds: After vaccination, twins' T cell response reportedly seemed partly convergent, partly personalized.

The source of this sequence is a woman between 18 and 29 years old in good health. What was sequenced was CD4+ T cells sorted from blood. The rearrangement links TRBV7-2 to TRBJ2-1; D could derive from TRBD1 or TRBD2 (5 bases each). The chain's CDR3 is CASSSGARESNEQFF. DNA of the CDR3: TGTGCCAGCAGCTCCGGGGCCAGGGAGAGCAATGAGCAGTTCTTC.